The 21 T cell receptor beta chains below come from one sample, sequenced in a study of CD8+ T cells in alopecia areata. Reverse transcription of extracted RNA yielded cDNA, which provided the sequencing template. The method was immunoSEQ multiplex PCR; TCRdb's version includes in-frame clones alone and lacks a portion of them. This table holds about 130,000 clones, almost 50% found once. The sample was CD8+ T cells sorted from blood, taken at week 0. The receptors shown here come from a human donor with alopecia areata.

This clone has just a few counts. The chain couples TRBV29-1 to TRBJ1-2; no reliable D call. The germline V and J ends were trimmed by 3 bases and 8 bases, with 10 bases remaining between them. CDR3 length: 11 amino acids. Germline V CDR1 and CDR2: SQVTM, ANQGSEA. As DNA, the CDR3 is TGCAGCGTTGAGGAGAACCCCGGCTACACCTTC. It translates to CSVEENPGYTF.

V and J are TRBV5-4 and TRBJ2-2; no reliable D call. The germline V and J ends were trimmed by 1 base and 8 bases, with 3 bases remaining between them. This CDR3 spans 11 amino acids. Germline values: CDR1 SGHNT, CDR2 YYREEE (reference sequence). In DNA form, the CDR3 reads TGTGCCAGCAGCTTGTATGGGGAGCTGTTTTTT. Its protein is CASSLYGELFF.

This CDR3 reads CASSQEMRGSYYEQYF. CDR3 DNA: TGTGCCAGCAGCCAAGAGATGCGGGGGTCGTACTACGAGCAGTACTTC. The V gene is TRBV14, the J gene TRBJ2-7; TRBD2 agrees at 7 bases. V lost 0 bases, J lost 3 bases, and 8 bases stayed unmatched. Germline loops: CDR1 SGHDN, CDR2 FVKESK. This CDR3 spans 16 amino acids.

V and J are TRBV2 and TRBJ1-2; tentatively, D is TRBD1 (5 bases). CDR3 length equals 15 residues. The V gene lost 3 bases and the J gene lost 8 bases, with 19 bases spanning the gap. Germline-derived CDR1 and CDR2 are SNHLY and FYNNEI. CDR3 nucleotides: TGTGCCAGCAGTGACCTTTTCATAGGGACGCGGGGCTACACCTTC. This gives the protein CASSDLFIGTRGYTF. The complete variable domain, with remaining parts taken from reference TRBV2 and TRBJ1-2, reads EPEVTQTPSHQVTQMGQEVILRCVPISNHLYFYWYRQILGQKVEFLVSFYNNEISEKSEIFDDQFSVERPDGSNFTLKIRSTKLEDSAMYFCASSDLFIGTRGYTFGSGTRLTVV.

The rearrangement joins TRBV5-4 to TRBJ2-1; 7 bases agree with TRBD1. The CDR3 spans 16 residues. V was clipped by 1 base and J by 8 bases; unmatched bases: 12. Germline CDR1 reads SGHNT; CDR2 reads YYREEE (reference sequence). The CDR3 protein is CASSLRWGQLRDEQFF. The CDR3 bases are TGTGCCAGCAGCTTGCGGTGGGGACAGTTGCGCGATGAGCAGTTCTTC.

The chain combines TRBV30 with TRBJ2-7; D remains unclear. This CDR3 spans 13 amino acids. The V end was cut by 0 bases, the J end by 4 bases, with 10 bases between. Germline V gene sequence: CDR1 GTSNPN, CDR2 SVGIG (reference sequence). CDR3 region: CAWSVSRFYEQYF. The CDR3 DNA sequence: TGTGCCTGGAGTGTAAGTCGATTTTACGAGCAGTACTTC.

The rearrangement uses TRBV2 and TRBJ2-2; 7 bases agree with TRBD2. CDR1 SNHLY and CDR2 FYNNEI come from the germline V gene. V lost 3 bases and J lost 0; bases outside the gene matches: 10. The CDR3 totals 18 residues. The CDR3 protein is CASSEVRLASPNTGELFF. The CDR3, as DNA: TGTGCCAGCAGTGAGGTCCGACTAGCCTCACCGAACACCGGGGAGCTGTTTTTT.

This clone was seen a handful of times. The V call is TRBV19, the J call TRBJ2-7; 9 positions agree with TRBD2. V dropped 5 bases and J dropped 1; count of bases not matched to a gene: 18. The CDR3 contains 19 residues. Looked up from germline, CDR1 is LNHDA and CDR2 is SQIVND (reference sequence). The CDR3 sequence: CASSPPLASGGYPSYEQYF. CDR3 in DNA: TGTGCCAGTAGTCCCCCCCTGGCCAGCGGGGGGTACCCATCCTACGAGCAGTACTTC. The whole variable domain, filled in from reference TRBV19 and TRBJ2-7, reads DGGITQSPKYLFRKEGQNVTLSCEQNLNHDAMYWYRQDPGQGLRLIYYSQIVNDFQKGDIAEGYSVSREKKESFPLTVTSAQKNPTAFYLCASSPPLASGGYPSYEQYFGPGTRLTVT.

This clone has just a few counts. This chain uses TRBV5-1 with TRBJ2-3; maybe TRBD2 (5 bases). Germline assignment: CDR1 SGHRS and CDR2 YFSETQ. This CDR3 is 12 amino acids long. Trimming took 4 bases from V and 4 from J, leaving 7 bases between them. CDR3 sequence reads: CASSLGADTQYF. The CDR3, as DNA: TGCGCCAGCAGCCTCGGGGCAGATACGCAGTATTTT.

The rearrangement joins TRBV5-6 to TRBJ2-3; D possibly uses TRBD1 or TRBD2 (5 bases each). Between the trimmed V and J ends, which lost 0 bases and 6 bases, there was a span of 8 bases. CDR3 size: 13 residues. Germline V gives CDR1 SGHDT, CDR2 YYEEEE. The CDR3 sequence: CASSLVREDTQYF. The CDR3 region has the DNA TGTGCCAGCAGCTTGGTCAGGGAGGATACGCAGTATTTT.

This clone was observed a few times. The chain employs TRBV5-4 and TRBJ1-5; possible D gene TRBD1, 6 bases. Germline V gene data show CDR1 as SGHNT and CDR2 as YYREEE (reference sequence). The CDR3 covers 14 residues. The germline V and J ends were trimmed by 2 bases and 7 bases, with 13 bases remaining between them. CDR3 sequence (DNA): TGTGCCAGCAGCTTTTGGGGGGCGGGGCAGCCCCAGCATTTT. It encodes CASSFWGAGQPQHF.

This clone was counted between two and nine times. V and J are TRBV13 and TRBJ1-1; D ambiguous. This CDR3 is 13 amino acids long. Trimming removed 5 bases at V and 6 bases at J, with 13 bases between. Germline values: CDR1 PRHDT, CDR2 FYEKMQ (reference sequence). CDR3 sequence (DNA): TGTGCCAGCAGCGACCGGGTCACCGCTGAAGCTTTCTTT. It yields the protein CASSDRVTAEAFF.

CDR3 amino acids: CASSLWTSGYYEQYF. The CDR3 nucleotides are TGTGCCAGCAGCTTATGGACTAGCGGGTACTACGAGCAGTACTTC. This sequence joins TRBV7-2 and TRBJ2-7; 11 nucleotides match TRBD2. V shed 2 bases and J 3 bases; nucleotides not matched to a gene: 3. Germline CDR1 SGHTA, CDR2 FQGNSA. The CDR3 totals 15 residues.

The chain carries TRBV5-6 and TRBJ2-7, with D perhaps assigned TRBD1 or TRBD2 (6 bases each). Germline CDR1 and CDR2: SGHDT and YYEEEE. The CDR3 is 12 residues long. Trimming shortened V by 2 bases and J by 7 bases, and 10 bases separated the two germline ends. The CDR3 nucleotides are TGTGCCAGCAGCTTCCAGGGGAGGGAGCAGTACTTC. It specifies CASSFQGREQYF.

The gene calls are TRBV4-2 and TRBJ2-2; tentatively, D is TRBD2 (6 bases). V was trimmed by 4 bases and J by 1 base, leaving 10 bases between them. The CDR3 is 15 residues long. Germline V gene lookup returns CDR1 LGHNA and CDR2 YNFKEQ. The CDR3 reads CASSPPGGNTGELFF. The CDR3 DNA reads TGTGCCAGCAGCCCGCCCGGGGGGAACACCGGGGAGCTGTTTTTT.

The table lists this clone with a few counts. The chain has TRBV29-1 and TRBJ2-1; 14 nucleotides line up with TRBD2. With 6 bases clipped from V and 9 bases from J, the junction kept 7 bases outside the gene matches. CDR1 is SQVTM, CDR2 ANQGSEA, per germline. The CDR3 length is 14 residues. CDR3 region: CSVRLAGGQGEQFF. In nucleotides, the CDR3 is TGCAGCGTCCGACTAGCGGGGGGGCAGGGTGAGCAGTTCTTC.

This clone was observed a handful of times. The chain links TRBV30 to TRBJ1-2; 10 bases fit TRBD1. The V segment lost 2 bases and the J segment 6 bases; nucleotides outside the gene matches: 6. The CDR3 is 14 amino acids. Germline CDR1 reads GTSNPN; CDR2 reads SVGIG (reference sequence). CDR3 amino acids: CAWSQTGGGDGYTF. CDR3 in DNA: TGTGCCTGGAGTCAGACAGGGGGCGGTGATGGCTACACCTTC.

This clone was recorded a few times. This sample includes further DNA sequences coding for the same CDR3. The V gene is TRBV29-1, the J gene TRBJ1-2, with a possible D match to TRBD1 (5 bases). Deletions cut 3 bases from V and 5 bases from J, with 7 bases between. CDR1 SQVTM and CDR2 ANQGSEA come from the germline V gene. This CDR3 has 11 residues. In nucleotides, the CDR3 is TGCAGCGTTGACGGGGGGTATGGCTACACCTTC. The encoded protein is CSVDGGYGYTF.

For the CDR3, the DNA is TGCGCCAGCAGCTTGGAGGCAGGACACTCCTACGAGCAGTACTTC. Amino acid sequence: CASSLEAGHSYEQYF. The rearrangement links TRBV5-1 to TRBJ2-7; possible D gene TRBD1, 5 bases. Between the trimmed V and J ends, which lost 0 bases and 0 bases, there was a span of 10 bases. Germline V gene sequence: CDR1 SGHRS, CDR2 YFSETQ. CDR3 length equals 15 residues. Filled out from reference TRBV5-1 and TRBJ2-7, the complete variable domain reads KAGVTQTPRYLIKTRGQQVTLSCSPISGHRSVSWYQQTPGQGLQFLFEYFSETQRNKGNFPGRFSGRQFSNSRSEMNVSTLELGDSALYLCASSLEAGHSYEQYFGPGTRLTVT.

A remark on this clone: Other nucleotide sequences from this sample produce the same CDR3. The V call is TRBV6-5, the J call TRBJ2-5; D is perhaps TRBD1 (5 bases). CDR1 is MNHEY, CDR2 SVGAGI, per germline. Trimming removed 3 bases at V and 1 base at J, with 9 bases between. The CDR3 totals 14 residues. CDR3 sequence (DNA): TGTGCCAGCAGTTATTTCGACAGCCAAGAGACCCAGTACTTC. Amino acid sequence: CASSYFDSQETQYF.

J is TRBJ2-1 and V is TRBV6-5; the D gene is possibly TRBD2 (5 bases). The CDR3 has 16 residues. Germline V gives CDR1 MNHEY, CDR2 SVGAGI. The V gene lost 0 bases and the J gene lost 1 base, with 10 bases spanning the gap. CDR3 sequence: CASSYSTGESYNEQFF. The CDR3 coding sequence is TGTGCCAGCAGTTACTCGACCGGGGAGTCCTACAATGAGCAGTTCTTC.